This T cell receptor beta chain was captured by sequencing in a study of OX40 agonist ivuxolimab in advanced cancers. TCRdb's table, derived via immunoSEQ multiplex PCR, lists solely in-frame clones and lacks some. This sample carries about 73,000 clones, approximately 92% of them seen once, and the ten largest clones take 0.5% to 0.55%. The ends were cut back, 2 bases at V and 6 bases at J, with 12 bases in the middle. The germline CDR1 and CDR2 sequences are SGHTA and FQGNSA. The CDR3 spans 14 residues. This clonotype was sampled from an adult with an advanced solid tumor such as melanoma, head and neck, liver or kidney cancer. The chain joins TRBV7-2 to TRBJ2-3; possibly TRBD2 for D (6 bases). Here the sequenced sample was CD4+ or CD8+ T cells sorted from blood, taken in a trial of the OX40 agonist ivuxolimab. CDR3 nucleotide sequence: TGTGCCAGCAGCTTAACGCGGGATTCGGATACGCAGTATTTT. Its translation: CASSLTRDSDTQYF.